The 25 T cell receptor beta chains below come from one sample, sequenced in a study of shared clonotypes between healthy human individuals. The repertoire was sequenced with immunoSEQ multiplex PCR; TCRdb's copy has only in-frame clones and lacks some. The data hold about 500,000 clones, with 70% to 80% observed a single time. The sequencing input was PBMCs. Receptors originate from a woman aged 40-49 years in good health. Some clones in this sample may be carry-over from other donors' samples.

The chain couples TRBV29-1 to TRBJ1-5; maybe TRBD1 (5 bases). This CDR3 region has 15 residues. V was pared by 8 bases and J by 0 bases, with 17 bases between. Germline CDR1 reads SQVTM; CDR2 reads ANQGSEA. The CDR3 DNA reads as TGCAGCACCGGGGGAATAGAGTATAGCAATCAGCCCCAGCATTTT. Translation: CSTGGIEYSNQPQHF.

The chain couples TRBV28 to TRBJ2-7, with TRBD2 as a possible D gene (6 bases). The V gene's germline CDR1 is MDHEN and CDR2 SYDVKM. The V end was cut by 7 bases, the J end by 6 bases, with 10 bases between. CDR3 size: 11 residues. The CDR3 is CASTRRGEQYF. The CDR3 nucleotides are TGTGCCAGCACACGGAGGGGCGAGCAGTACTTC.

Notes on this clone: One base separates it from a far larger clone, so it is likely a read error. The CDR3 end shows no conserved phenylalanine or tryptophan, and so a read error is likely. In DNA form, the CDR3 reads TGCAGCGCATCCGGGACAGAGCGCTACGAGCAGTACTCC. Protein product: CSASGTERYEQYS. This chain links TRBV29-1 with TRBJ2-7; 7 bases are shared with TRBD1. The CDR3 has 13 amino acids. Germline V CDR1 and CDR2: SQVTM, ANQGSEA. The V segment lost 7 bases and the J segment 3 bases; nucleotides outside the gene matches: 9.

This clone has just a few counts. CDR3 in amino acids: CASTIRQSGNTIYF. The CDR3 region has the DNA TGTGCCAGCACTATACGACAGTCGGGAAACACCATATATTTT. This sequence joins TRBV2 and TRBJ1-3; tentatively, D is TRBD1 (5 bases). This CDR3 is built from 14 residues. The V gene's germline CDR1 is SNHLY and CDR2 FYNNEI. V dropped 7 bases and J dropped 4 bases, with 14 bases sitting between them.

V is TRBV27 and J is TRBJ2-7; 8 bases match TRBD2. V lost 5 bases to trimming and J lost 0 bases; unmatched junction nucleotides: 3. CDR1 MNHEY and CDR2 SMNVEV come from the germline V gene (reference sequence). The CDR3 spans 14 residues. The CDR3 sequence is CASSGTRVSYEQYF. CDR3 sequence (DNA): TGTGCCAGCAGTGGGACTAGGGTCTCCTACGAGCAGTACTTC.

The chain employs TRBV6-1 and TRBJ1-4; TRBD1 might be the D (5 bases). This CDR3 is built from 16 residues. Germline V lookup: CDR1 MNHNS, CDR2 SASEGT. The V end was cut by 4 bases, the J end by 3 bases, with 15 bases between. The DNA of the CDR3 is TGTGCCAGCAGTGCAGGGTCCGTTGCATCTAATGAAAAACTGTTTTTT. Its translation: CASSAGSVASNEKLFF.

The chain links TRBV18 to TRBJ2-5, with a tentative D call TRBD1 (6 bases). Germline V gene data show CDR1 as KGHSH and CDR2 as LQKENI. Trimming shortened V by 3 bases and J by 1 base, and 9 bases separated the two germline ends. There are 14 residues in the CDR3. CDR3 region: CASSPRGFQETQYF. CDR3 nucleotides: TGTGCCAGCTCACCGAGGGGGTTCCAAGAGACCCAGTACTTC.

The rearrangement joins TRBV7-2 to TRBJ2-5; possibly TRBD1 for D (6 bases). V lost 3 bases to trimming and J lost 1 base, with 9 bases between them. Germline V gene data show CDR1 as SGHTA and CDR2 as FQGNSA. CDR3 size: 14 residues. For the CDR3, the DNA is TGTGCCAGCAGCTTGGGGGACATCCAAGAGACCCAGTACTTC. This gives the protein CASSLGDIQETQYF.

This sequence joins TRBV18 and TRBJ2-3; D possibly corresponds to TRBD1 (6 bases). Per the germline V gene, CDR1 is KGHSH and CDR2 is LQKENI. The CDR3 length is 14 residues. Trimming pared 3 bases from V and 2 bases from J, leaving 9 bases between. This CDR3 reads CASSPTGDTDTQYF. The DNA of the CDR3 is TGTGCCAGCTCACCGACAGGAGACACAGATACGCAGTATTTT.

This chain joins TRBV7-8 and TRBJ1-2, with D possibly TRBD1 on 5 matching bases. The CDR3 sequence is 15 residues long. The ends were cut back, 4 bases at V and 4 bases at J, with 16 bases in the middle. Germline assignment: CDR1 SGHVS and CDR2 FQNEAQ. Here the CDR3 reads CASSSSGLHLYGYTF. Here the CDR3 DNA reads TGTGCCAGCAGCTCTTCGGGGCTCCATCTCTATGGCTACACCTTC. The full variable domain, its missing parts supplied by reference TRBV7-8 and TRBJ1-2, is GAGVSQSPRYKVAKRGQDVALRCDPISGHVSLFWYQQALGQGPEFLTYFQNEAQLDKSGLPSDRFFAERPEGSVSTLKIQRTQQEDSAVYLCASSSSGLHLYGYTFGSGTRLTVV.

The chain uses TRBV5-1 and TRBJ2-2, with 14 positions matching TRBD2. The germline CDR1 and CDR2 sequences are SGHRS and YFSETQ. V lost 4 bases, J lost 6 bases, and 5 bases stayed unmatched. The CDR3 totals 16 residues. CDR3 amino acids: CASSPGLAGVAGELFF. CDR3 bases: TGCGCCAGCAGCCCGGGACTAGCGGGAGTCGCCGGGGAGCTGTTTTTT. Together with reference TRBV5-1 and TRBJ2-2, the CDR3 gives the full variable domain: KAGVTQTPRYLIKTRGQQVTLSCSPISGHRSVSWYQQTPGQGLQFLFEYFSETQRNKGNFPGRFSGRQFSNSRSEMNVSTLELGDSALYLCASSPGLAGVAGELFFGEGSRLTVL.

The chain uses TRBV30 and TRBJ2-1; D could derive from TRBD1 or TRBD2 (6 bases each). V lost 2 bases to trimming and J lost 7 bases, with 12 bases between them. Germline V gene lookup returns CDR1 GTSNPN and CDR2 SVGIG (reference sequence). The CDR3 is 13 amino acids. CDR3 bases: TGTGCCTGGAGTAAAAAGGGGGGTAATGAGCAGTTCTTC. It is translated as CAWSKKGGNEQFF.

This clone was seen once. It is likely a read error: a sequence one base away is far more abundant. Other nucleotide sequences from this sample produce the same CDR3. The chain has TRBV6-6 and TRBJ1-4; unclear D gene. This CDR3 has 15 residues. From germline, CDR1 is MNHNY and CDR2 SVGAGI (reference sequence). CDR3 region: CASSYSMADTEKLFF. The DNA for the CDR3 is TGTGCTAGCAGTTACTCGATGGCGGATACGGAAAAACTGTTTTTT.

The V gene is TRBV5-1, the J gene TRBJ2-1; either TRBD1 or TRBD2 may fit D (5 bases each). The V gene lost 4 bases and the J gene lost 1 base, with 15 bases spanning the gap. Germline CDR1 is SGHRS and CDR2 is YFSETQ. The CDR3 sequence is 16 residues long. The CDR3, as DNA: TGCGCCAGCAGCCCCAGGGAGCGGCAATCCTACAATGAGCAGTTCTTC. Translation: CASSPRERQSYNEQFF.

The chain has TRBV5-4 and TRBJ2-5, with a tentative D call TRBD1 (6 bases). V shed 5 bases and J shed 1 base, with 12 bases lying between them. CDR3 length: 14 amino acids. Germline V gene sequence: CDR1 SGHNT, CDR2 YYREEE (reference sequence). The CDR3 nucleotides read TGTGCCAGCAGTCAAACAGGGTCCCAAGAGACCCAGTACTTC. Protein: CASSQTGSQETQYF.

The V and J genes are TRBV29-1 and TRBJ1-1; 7 nucleotides line up with TRBD1. Germline trimming cut 5 bases from V and 0 bases from J; bases unmatched to any gene: 6. Germline V CDR1 and CDR2: SQVTM, ANQGSEA. This CDR3 comprises 14 residues. The CDR3, as DNA: TGCAGCGTTAAACCGACAGGGATGAACACTGAAGCTTTCTTT. It specifies CSVKPTGMNTEAFF.

V and J are TRBV30 and TRBJ2-5; D is uncertain. Per the germline V gene, CDR1 is GTSNPN and CDR2 is SVGIG (reference sequence). CDR3 length: 14 residues. The V gene lost 5 bases and the J gene lost 3 bases, with 16 bases spanning the gap. CDR3 nucleotide sequence: TGTGCCTGGGAGAGAACTAAGTGGAAAGAGACCCAGTACTTC. Translated, it gives CAWERTKWKETQYF.

The V gene is TRBV6-6, the J gene TRBJ2-5, with D tentatively TRBD2 (6 bases). Germline loops: CDR1 MNHNY, CDR2 SVGAGI (reference sequence). This CDR3 region has 14 residues. With 0 bases removed from V and 2 bases from J, the gap between germline ends came to 7 bases. The CDR3 bases are TGTGCCAGCAGTTACTCGGCGGGACAAGAGACCCAGTACTTC. Encoded protein: CASSYSAGQETQYF.

As concerns this clone: A far larger clone is a single base away, which makes a read error likely. The identical CDR3 is also encoded by other nucleotide sequences in the sample. The chain uses TRBV18 and TRBJ1-1; no definite D call. Looked up from germline, CDR1 is KGHSH and CDR2 is LQKENI. The CDR3 contains 13 residues. The chain's CDR3 is CASSPGLNTEAFF. In nucleotides, the CDR3 is TGTGCCAGCTCACCAGGTTTGAACACTGAAGCCTTCTTT.

This clone is deemed medium-sized. This same CDR3 is encoded by further DNA sequences in the sample. The chain carries TRBV7-9 and TRBJ2-7; D is perhaps TRBD1 or TRBD2 (5 bases each). Germline assignment: CDR1 SEHNR and CDR2 FQNEAQ (reference sequence). Trimming left V 1 base short and J 3 bases short, with 10 bases between. The CDR3 loop spans 14 amino acids. This chain's CDR3 is CASSLVGTSYEQYF. DNA for the CDR3: TGTGCCAGCAGCTTAGTAGGGACCAGCTACGAGCAGTACTTC.

This clone has more than one count but fewer than ten. The rearrangement uses TRBV6-5 and TRBJ2-7, with 11 bases fitting TRBD1. The CDR3 sequence is 15 residues long. CDR1 and CDR2 from the germline V gene are MNHEY and SVGAGI. Trimming took 2 bases from V and 7 from J; bases not matched to a gene: 7. The CDR3 here is CASSYQPGQGVEQYF. The CDR3 DNA reads TGTGCCAGCAGTTACCAACCGGGACAGGGGGTTGAGCAGTACTTC.

To note about this clone: A far more abundant clone sits one base away, making this likely a read error. Other nucleotide sequences from this sample produce the same CDR3. This chain links TRBV12-5 with TRBJ2-5; no clear D gene. The J call is doubtful: the DNA matches TRBJ2-7 better. Germline V lookup: CDR1 LGHNT, CDR2 FRNRAP. The CDR3 contains 14 residues. The CDR3: CASGPPPPSYEQYF. CDR3 nucleotides: TGTGCTAGTGGTCCGCCCCCGCCGTCCTACGAGCAGTACTTC.

In regard to this clone: With a far larger clone one base away, a read error is the likely cause. This specimen includes other DNA sequences encoding the same CDR3. The J gene is TRBJ1-1, the V gene TRBV2, with unresolved D. CDR3 size: 12 residues. Germline CDR1 and CDR2: SNHLY and FYNNEI. This CDR3 is CASSERSTEAFF. The CDR3, as DNA: TGTGCCAGCAGTGAGCGAAGCACTGAGGCTTTCTTT. Full variable domain (rest looked up from reference TRBV2 and TRBJ1-1): EPEVTQTPSHQVTQMGQEVILRCVPISNHLYFYWYRQILGQKVEFLVSFYNNEISEKSEIFDDQFSVERPDGSNFTLKIRSTKLEDSAMYFCASSERSTEAFFGQGTRLTVV.

The sample holds a few counts of this clone. The chain uses TRBV7-2 and TRBJ2-5, with D possibly TRBD1 on 8 matching bases. The CDR3 runs 15 residues. V lost 5 bases to trimming and J lost 4 bases, with 17 bases between them. Germline loops: CDR1 SGHTA, CDR2 FQGNSA. CDR3 loop: CASSIQGGELETQYF. The CDR3 coding sequence is TGTGCCAGCAGCATACAGGGGGGGGAGCTAGAGACCCAGTACTTC. The whole variable domain, filled in from reference TRBV7-2 and TRBJ2-5, reads GAGVSQSPSNKVTEKGKDVELRCDPISGHTALYWYRQSLGQGLEFLIYFQGNSAPDKSGLPSDRFSAERTGGSVSTLTIQRTQQEDSAVYLCASSIQGGELETQYFGPGTRLLVL.

As concerns this clone: With a much larger clone just one base away, this may be a read error. This CDR3 is missing its conserved last phenylalanine or tryptophan, likely due to a read error. The chain combines TRBV18 with TRBJ1-2; D possibly corresponds to TRBD1 (6 bases). V was cut by 3 bases and J by 8 bases, with 19 bases left in between. Germline V gives CDR1 KGHSH, CDR2 LQKENI. The length of the CDR3 is 15 residues. The CDR3 sequence: CASSPAPGDYQGYTL. Written as DNA, the CDR3 is TGTGCCAGCTCACCCGCCCCAGGGGACTATCAAGGCTACACCCTC.